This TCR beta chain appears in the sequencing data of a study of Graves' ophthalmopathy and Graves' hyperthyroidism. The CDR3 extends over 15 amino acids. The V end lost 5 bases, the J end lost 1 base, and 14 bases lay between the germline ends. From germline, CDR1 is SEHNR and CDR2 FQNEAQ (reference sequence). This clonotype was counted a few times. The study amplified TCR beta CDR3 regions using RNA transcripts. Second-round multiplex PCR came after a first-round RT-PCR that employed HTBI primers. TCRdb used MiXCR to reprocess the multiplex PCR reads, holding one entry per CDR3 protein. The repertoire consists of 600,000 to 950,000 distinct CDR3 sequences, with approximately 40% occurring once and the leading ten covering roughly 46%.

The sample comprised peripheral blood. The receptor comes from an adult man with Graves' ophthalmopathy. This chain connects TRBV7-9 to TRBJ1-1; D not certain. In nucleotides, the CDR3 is TGTGCCAGCAGCCAAGGCAGTGGCGGGAACACTGAAGCTTTCTTT. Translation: CASSQGSGGNTEAFF.